These 31 T cell receptor beta chains were all obtained from the same sample, sequenced in a study of blood T cell repertoires in COVID-19. TCRdb keeps only in-frame clones here, not all; method: immunoSEQ multiplex PCR. Counted here are about 89,000 clones, more than 70% occurring once; the ten biggest clones make up roughly 0.51%. Material for sequencing was peripheral blood. The receptors originated from a man aged 55 to 69 with acute or convalescent COVID-19.

This chain connects TRBV6-2 or TRBV6-3 to TRBJ2-7; D ambiguous. V was pared by 4 bases and J by 3 bases, with 7 bases between. Germline CDR1 is MNHEY and CDR2 is SVGEGT. The CDR3 runs 12 residues. CDR3 nucleotide sequence: TGTGCCAGCAGTTGGCCAAGCTACGAGCAGTACTTC. This encodes CASSWPSYEQYF.

The chain is built from TRBV5-1 and TRBJ1-1; 7 nucleotides agree with TRBD1. V trimming: 4 bases; J trimming: 1 base; junction bases outside the gene matches: 4. The V gene's germline CDR1 is SGHRS and CDR2 YFSETQ. This CDR3 is built from 14 residues. Here the CDR3 reads CASSPGQANTEAFF. In DNA, the CDR3 is TGCGCCAGCAGCCCCGGACAGGCGAACACTGAAGCTTTCTTT.

The V and J genes are TRBV5-1 and TRBJ1-6, with D possibly matching TRBD1 (6 bases). The CDR3 runs to 18 residues. Between the trimmed V and J ends, which lost 2 bases and 0 bases, there was a span of 15 bases. Germline-derived CDR1 and CDR2 are SGHRS and YFSETQ. CDR3 DNA sequence: TGCGCCAGCAGCTTCGGACAGAGGACGAGCTCCTATAATTCACCCCTCCACTTT. Amino acids: CASSFGQRTSSYNSPLHF. Full variable domain (missing parts from reference TRBV5-1 and TRBJ1-6): KAGVTQTPRYLIKTRGQQVTLSCSPISGHRSVSWYQQTPGQGLQFLFEYFSETQRNKGNFPGRFSGRQFSNSRSEMNVSTLELGDSALYLCASSFGQRTSSYNSPLHFGNGTRLTVT.

V usage is TRBV6-5 and J usage is TRBJ1-3, with 8 bases fitting TRBD1. Looked up from germline, CDR1 is MNHEY and CDR2 is SVGAGI. Losses at the gene ends were 4 bases for V and 0 bases for J; bases not matched to a gene: 2. The CDR3 extends over 15 amino acids. CDR3 sequence (DNA): TGTGCCAGCAGTTTGGGACAGGTCTCTGGAAACACCATATATTTT. Protein sequence: CASSLGQVSGNTIYF.

Written as DNA, the CDR3 is TGTGCCAGCATGTCGGCAGGGGGCTACGAGCAGTACTTC. Translated: CASMSAGGYEQYF. This chain uses TRBV7-8 with TRBJ2-7, with 7 bases lining up with TRBD1. This CDR3 region has 13 residues. J lost 3 bases, V lost 7 bases, and 6 bases had no gene match. Germline CDR1 is SGHVS and CDR2 is FQNEAQ.

V gene TRBV5-4 combines with J gene TRBJ1-1; D not certain. The CDR3 runs 14 residues. Trimming removed 4 bases from V and 4 bases from J, with 14 bases in between. Germline assignment: CDR1 SGHNT and CDR2 YYREEE (reference sequence). The chain's CDR3 is CASSPGNYGTEAFF. The CDR3 region has the DNA TGTGCCAGCAGCCCCGGTAATTACGGCACTGAAGCTTTCTTT. Looking up the rest from reference TRBV5-4 and TRBJ1-1 gives the full variable domain: ETGVTQSPTHLIKTRGQQVTLRCSSQSGHNTVSWYQQALGQGPQFIFQYYREEENGRGNFPPRFSGLQFPNYSSELNVNALELDDSALYLCASSPGNYGTEAFFGQGTRLTVV.

V gene TRBV6-5 combines with J gene TRBJ2-1, with 7 bases lining up with TRBD2. Germline V lookup: CDR1 MNHEY, CDR2 SVGAGI. V lost 6 bases, J lost 0 bases, and 5 bases stayed unmatched. CDR3 length equals 15 residues. CDR3 DNA sequence: TGTGCCAGCAGCCAAGCGGGGACCTCCTACAATGAGCAGTTCTTC. Protein sequence: CASSQAGTSYNEQFF.

The gene calls are TRBV6-5 and TRBJ1-1; possibly TRBD1 for D (5 bases). Germline V gene lookup returns CDR1 MNHEY and CDR2 SVGAGI. Trimming cost V 6 bases and J 9 bases, with 14 bases left between them. CDR3 length equals 12 residues. CDR3 bases: TGTGCCAGCAGCTTCTCGGGGGGAAAAGCTTTCTTT. As protein: CASSFSGGKAFF.

The chain joins TRBV4-2 to TRBJ2-7, with TRBD2 identical over 13 bases. J lost 0 bases, V lost 1 base, and 3 bases had no gene match. This CDR3 has 17 amino acids. The germline V gene has CDR1 LGHNA and CDR2 YNFKEQ. As DNA, the CDR3 is TGTGCCAGCAGCCAAGTACTAGCGGGGGGGAGCTCCTACGAGCAGTACTTC. Translated, it gives CASSQVLAGGSSYEQYF.

The genes are TRBV5-1 and TRBJ2-6, with a weak D call TRBD1 (6 bases). This CDR3 spans 18 amino acids. V shed 0 bases and J shed 1 base, with 14 bases lying between them. Germline CDR1 is SGHRS and CDR2 is YFSETQ. CDR3 protein: CASSLEGTLPSGANVLTF. In nucleotides, the CDR3 is TGCGCCAGCAGCTTGGAGGGGACACTCCCGTCTGGGGCCAACGTCCTGACTTTC.

J is TRBJ2-3 and V is TRBV9; D ambiguous. The CDR3 is made up of 13 amino acids. V dropped 3 bases and J dropped 4 bases, with 9 bases sitting between them. CDR1 is SGDLS and CDR2 is YYNGEE in the germline V gene. The CDR3 DNA sequence: TGTGCCAGCAGCGCAGATGCTTCAGATACGCAGTATTTT. Translated: CASSADASDTQYF.

This clone has a handful of counts. The chain employs TRBV2 and TRBJ2-7; unclear D gene. Germline values: CDR1 SNHLY, CDR2 FYNNEI. The germline V and J ends were trimmed by 3 bases and 0 bases, with 18 bases remaining between them. This CDR3 contains 17 residues. The CDR3 spells CASSDSKSTESSYEQYF. The CDR3 DNA reads as TGTGCCAGCAGTGATTCCAAGTCAACGGAGAGCTCCTACGAGCAGTACTTC.

This sequence joins TRBV29-1 and TRBJ1-1, with 11 bases that match TRBD1. This CDR3 has 14 residues. The germline V gene encodes CDR1 SQVTM and CDR2 ANQGSEA. The trim removed 1 base at V and 4 bases at J, leaving 2 bases unmatched. For the CDR3, the DNA is TGCAGCGTTGAAGGAGGGACAGGGGGCACTGAAGCTTTCTTT. Amino acid sequence: CSVEGGTGGTEAFF.

The J gene is TRBJ2-2, the V gene TRBV2; a weak D match, TRBD1 (5 bases). The CDR3 covers 15 residues. V lost 2 bases, J lost 7 bases, and 14 bases lay in between. Germline loops: CDR1 SNHLY, CDR2 FYNNEI. The CDR3, as DNA: TGTGCCAGCAGTGAATTAAGTCCAGGACACGGGGAGCTGTTTTTT. Its protein product is CASSELSPGHGELFF.

The chain recombines TRBV3-1 (or the pseudogene TRBV3-2) with TRBJ1-5; tentative D call: TRBD1 (6 bases). The ends were cut back, 0 bases at V and 7 bases at J, with 7 bases in the middle. CDR1 and CDR2 from the germline V gene are LGHDT and YNNKEL (reference sequence). The CDR3 contains 13 residues. CDR3 in amino acids: CASSQEGHQPQHF. The CDR3 DNA reads as TGTGCCAGCAGCCAAGAGGGACACCAGCCCCAGCATTTT.

The CDR3 DNA is TGTGCCAGAGCGGGACGCCGTTCTGATTCACCCCTCCACTTT. This gives the protein CARAGRRSDSPLHF. The chain is built from TRBV6-5 and TRBJ1-6; tentative D call: TRBD1 (5 bases). This CDR3 has 14 residues. Per the germline V gene, CDR1 is MNHEY and CDR2 is SVGAGI. Trimming took off 9 bases at V and 8 bases at J, with 17 bases between the two ends.

The chain is built from TRBV27 and TRBJ1-6; possibly TRBD1 for D (6 bases). Germline V lookup: CDR1 MNHEY, CDR2 SMNVEV (reference sequence). Trimming stripped 6 bases from V and 8 bases from J, with 14 bases between. The CDR3 is made up of 14 amino acids. In DNA form, the CDR3 reads TGTGCCAGCAGAAAGGAGGGGGGGGATTCACCCCTCCACTTT. It is translated as CASRKEGGDSPLHF.

The gene calls are TRBV5-1 and TRBJ2-2; the D gene is possibly TRBD2 (5 bases). V lost 0 bases, J lost 2 bases, and 11 bases lay in between. CDR1 and CDR2 (germline): SGHRS, YFSETQ. CDR3 size: 16 residues. CDR3 nucleotide sequence: TGCGCCAGCAGCTTGGAGGGAAGCGGCAACACCGGGGAGCTGTTTTTT. Protein sequence: CASSLEGSGNTGELFF. Using reference TRBV5-1 and TRBJ2-2 for the parts outside the CDR3, the full variable domain is KAGVTQTPRYLIKTRGQQVTLSCSPISGHRSVSWYQQTPGQGLQFLFEYFSETQRNKGNFPGRFSGRQFSNSRSEMNVSTLELGDSALYLCASSLEGSGNTGELFFGEGSRLTVL.

The V gene is TRBV12-3 or TRBV12-4, the J gene TRBJ1-6, with 8 bases identical to TRBD1. The CDR3 contains 13 residues. V trimming: 6 bases; J trimming: 10 bases; junction bases outside the gene matches: 5. The CDR3 bases are TGTGCCAGCAGACTACAGGGGGTATCACCCCTCCACTTT. Translation gives CASRLQGVSPLHF.

The chain recombines TRBV10-3 with TRBJ2-2; 7 nucleotides line up with TRBD2. Per the germline V gene, CDR1 is ENHRY and CDR2 is SYGVKD. V shed 4 bases and J 7 bases; nucleotides not matched to a gene: 15. The CDR3 has 17 amino acids. CDR3 in amino acids: CAISGLGRGVSGGELFF. CDR3 DNA: TGTGCCATCAGTGGTCTGGGGAGGGGCGTAAGTGGCGGGGAGCTGTTTTTT.

The chain has TRBV5-6 and TRBJ2-2, with D maybe TRBD1 (6 bases). V lost 3 bases and J 3 bases, leaving 15 bases between the germline ends. The CDR3 contains 16 residues. Germline-derived CDR1 and CDR2 are SGHDT and YYEEEE. CDR3 sequence: CASSSTGSVDTGELFF. CDR3 nucleotide sequence: TGTGCCAGCAGCTCTACAGGGTCAGTGGACACCGGGGAGCTGTTTTTT.

The rearrangement joins TRBV27 to TRBJ1-1, with a possible D match to TRBD1 (5 bases). Germline V gene lookup returns CDR1 MNHEY and CDR2 SMNVEV (reference sequence). This CDR3 spans 11 amino acids. Deletions cut 7 bases from V and 7 bases from J, with 10 bases between. CDR3 sequence (DNA): TGTGCCAGCAAGCGGGGGGGTGAAGCTTTCTTT. Translating it yields CASKRGGEAFF.

The J gene is TRBJ1-3, the V gene TRBV6-6; 7 bases line up with TRBD1. This CDR3 has 13 residues. Germline CDR1 and CDR2: MNHNY and SVGAGI (reference sequence). Unmatched junction bases numbered 0, after V lost 4 bases and J lost 3 bases. CDR3 in DNA: TGTGCCAGCAGTTCAGGGGGTGGAAACACCATATATTTT. Protein product: CASSSGGGNTIYF.

CDR3 bases: TGTGCCACCAGCTTAAAAAAGAACACTGAAGCTTTCTTT. Residues: CATSLKKNTEAFF. V and J are TRBV15 and TRBJ1-1; unclear D gene. V lost 5 bases, J lost 1 base, and 8 bases lay in between. CDR1 is LNHNV and CDR2 is YYDKDF in the germline V gene (reference sequence). This CDR3 has 13 residues.

The chain combines TRBV5-1 with TRBJ1-3; 8 bases are a match to TRBD1. Germline loops: CDR1 SGHRS, CDR2 YFSETQ. V lost 2 bases, J lost 0 bases, and 4 bases stayed unmatched. The CDR3 sequence is 16 residues long. CDR3 loop: CASSFGTGFSGNTIYF. The CDR3 nucleotides are TGCGCCAGCAGCTTTGGGACAGGCTTCTCTGGAAACACCATATATTTT.

CDR3 nucleotide sequence: TGTGCCTGGAGGGCGGGACTTTCAAATTCACCCCTCCACTTT. Amino acids: CAWRAGLSNSPLHF. The rearrangement links TRBV30 to TRBJ1-6, with a weak D call TRBD1 (5 bases). Germline assignment: CDR1 GTSNPN and CDR2 SVGIG (reference sequence). CDR3 size: 14 residues. Trimming cost V 3 bases and J 7 bases, with 13 bases left between them.

This clone was recorded a few times. The chain links TRBV3-1 (or the pseudogene TRBV3-2) to TRBJ2-7, with 7 bases fitting TRBD2. Germline V gives CDR1 LGHDT, CDR2 YNNKEL (reference sequence). The CDR3 runs 13 residues. V shed 5 bases and J 3 bases; nucleotides not matched to a gene: 4. The CDR3 is CASSDPGGYEQYF. The CDR3 region has the DNA TGTGCCAGCAGCGATCCGGGAGGCTACGAGCAGTACTTC.

The CDR3 sequence: CASSPPGHGNTEAFF. The CDR3 DNA follows: TGTGCCAGCAGCCCTCCGGGACATGGGAACACTGAAGCTTTCTTT. The chain joins TRBV3-1 (or the pseudogene TRBV3-2) to TRBJ1-1; TRBD1 is a possible D gene (6 bases). The CDR3 contains 15 residues. Trimming took 4 bases from V and 1 from J, leaving 13 bases between them. Germline V lookup: CDR1 LGHDT, CDR2 YNNKEL (reference sequence).

The V call is TRBV7-2, the J call TRBJ1-1, with D tentatively TRBD1 (5 bases). Trimming removed 1 base at V and 6 bases at J, with 9 bases between. In germline, CDR1 is SGHTA, CDR2 FQGNSA. The CDR3 is made up of 13 amino acids. The CDR3 DNA reads TGTGCCAGCAGCTTAGGCAGGGAGGCTGAAGCTTTCTTT. Translating gives CASSLGREAEAFF. The whole variable domain, filled in from reference TRBV7-2 and TRBJ1-1, reads GAGVSQSPSNKVTEKGKDVELRCDPISGHTALYWYRQSLGQGLEFLIYFQGNSAPDKSGLPSDRFSAERTGGSVSTLTIQRTQQEDSAVYLCASSLGREAEAFFGQGTRLTVV.

This chain links TRBV12-3 or TRBV12-4 with TRBJ2-3, with 8 bases that match TRBD2. This CDR3 comprises 12 residues. Losses at the gene ends were 5 bases for V and 14 bases for J; bases not matched to a gene: 9. CDR3 coding DNA: TGTGCCAGCAGTACGCTCGGGAGGGCGCTGTATTTT. Protein sequence: CASSTLGRALYF.

This clone appeared a single time. The chain employs TRBV5-1 and TRBJ1-2; 8 nucleotides agree with TRBD1. Germline V CDR1 and CDR2: SGHRS, YFSETQ. The CDR3 has 15 amino acids. V was pared by 8 bases and J by 4 bases, with 13 bases of the junction left unmatched. The CDR3 DNA reads as TGCGCCAGTAATGCAGGGGGCGTACGGGCCTATGGCTACACCTTC. Translation gives CASNAGGVRAYGYTF.